This T cell receptor beta chain derives from a study of control samples from healthy donors and cancer patients. This CDR3 spans 17 amino acids. V dropped 5 bases and J dropped 0 bases, with 17 bases sitting between them. In germline, CDR1 is MNHNY, CDR2 SVGAGI (reference sequence). TCRdb keeps only in-frame clones here, not all; method: immunoSEQ multiplex PCR. Altogether more than 85,000 clones are present, roughly 83% being singletons, with the ten largest covering over 30%. The clonotype was recovered from a man in his 70s with lung cancer. The sequenced sample was PBMCs. This chain joins TRBV6-6 and TRBJ1-3; D is unclear. CDR3 residues: CASSLRPGSVSGNTIYF. The DNA for the CDR3 is TGTGCCAGCAGTCTCCGACCTGGTTCGGTCTCTGGAAACACCATATATTTT.